These 32 T cell receptor beta chains came from one sample sequenced in a study of post-analysis software for immune sequencing data. Study-wide results and caveats: Relative to controls, patients had a handful of TRBV segments at higher frequency, with TRBV5-6, TRBV5-1 and TRBV20-1 among these.

Built from TCR beta cDNA, the libraries had unique molecular identifiers in them. TCRdb called the PCR reads again in MiXCR, with one record for every CDR3 protein. This table holds under 200,000 distinct CDR3 sequences, over 25% found once. Their antigens are not known. Sequenced: blood. The source is a girl younger than 18 with multiple sclerosis.

Concerning this clonotype: Since a much larger clone is just one base distant, this may be a read error. The genes are TRBV6-5 and TRBJ1-2; TRBD1 might be the D (6 bases). CDR1 and CDR2 from the germline V gene are MNHEY and SVGAGI. CDR3 length: 14 amino acids. In DNA, the CDR3 is TGTGCCAGCAGTTACTCTGGACAGAGATATGACTACACCTTC. It yields the protein CASSYSGQRYDYTF.

V and J are TRBV20-1 and TRBJ2-1; 7 bases map to TRBD2. In germline, CDR1 is DFQATT, CDR2 SNEGSKA (reference sequence). This CDR3 region has 14 residues. Trimming at V came to 1 base and at J to 11 bases, leaving 11 bases not matched to a gene. The CDR3 coding sequence is TGCAGTGCTAGAGTTCCCGGCTCGGGGGGTAAGCAGTTCTTC. Translation gives CSARVPGSGGKQFF.

The chain employs TRBV7-2 and TRBJ2-1; D gene uncertain. This CDR3 spans 16 amino acids. Between the trimmed V and J ends, which lost 3 bases and 0 bases, there was a span of 12 bases. Per the germline V gene, CDR1 is SGHTA and CDR2 is FQGNSA. The CDR3 loop reads CASSFEAQSSYNEQFF. The CDR3 region has the DNA TGTGCCAGCAGCTTTGAGGCCCAAAGCTCCTACAATGAGCAGTTCTTC.

This chain connects TRBV5-5 to TRBJ2-3, with unresolved D. V was clipped by 1 base and J by 1 base, with 16 bases between them. This CDR3 comprises 17 residues. Germline loops: CDR1 SGHKS, CDR2 YYEKEE (reference sequence). DNA of the CDR3: TGTGCCAGCAGCTTGACGACGCACGGATCTGGCACAGATACGCAGTATTTT. Translation: CASSLTTHGSGTDTQYF.

The chain employs TRBV5-1 and TRBJ1-4; 7 bases agree with TRBD1. The germline CDR1 and CDR2 sequences are SGHRS and YFSETQ. Trimming cost V 5 bases and J 1 base; bases outside gene matches: 2. The CDR3 consists of 14 residues. CDR3 bases: TGCGCCAGCAGACAGGGGAAAACTAATGAAAAACTGTTTTTT. This codes for CASRQGKTNEKLFF.

The sample holds many counts of this clonotype. V gene TRBV20-1 combines with J gene TRBJ2-5, with 7 bases identical to TRBD1. The DNA end favors TRBJ2-7, so the J call may be wrong. The CDR3 runs to 13 residues. Germline CDR1 DFQATT, CDR2 SNEGSKA (reference sequence). The CDR3 DNA is TGCAGTGCTAGGACCGGGACAGAAGGCGAGCAGTACTTC. Protein product: CSARTGTEGEQYF.

About this clonotype itself: Being one base from a much bigger clone, this may be a read error. The V call is TRBV20-1, the J call TRBJ2-7; the match to TRBD2 covers 8 bases. CDR1 and CDR2 from the germline V gene are DFQATT and SNEGSKA (reference sequence). The V and J ends lost 6 bases and 2 bases, in that order; junction bases with no gene match: 9. The CDR3 loop spans 14 amino acids. CDR3 coding DNA: TGCAGTGCCAGCATAGCGGGACTCCCCTACGAGCAGTACTTC. It translates to CSASIAGLPYEQYF.

The table lists this clonotype with a few counts. The chain couples TRBV5-1 to TRBJ2-7; D ambiguous. The V and J ends lost 4 bases and 2 bases respectively, with 10 bases between them. Germline CDR1 and CDR2: SGHRS and YFSETQ. CDR3 length equals 13 residues. In DNA form, the CDR3 reads TGCGCCAGCAGCCCGGACGGTCCCTACGAGCAGTACTTC. This translates into CASSPDGPYEQYF.

On this clonotype itself: The CDR3 ends on some other residue instead of the conserved phenylalanine or tryptophan, so this is likely a read error. The chain has TRBV6-5 and TRBJ1-1; 9 positions agree with TRBD1. CDR3 size: 16 residues. Germline V gene sequence: CDR1 MNHEY, CDR2 SVGAGI. V lost 6 bases to trimming and J lost 1 base; unmatched junction nucleotides: 9. The CDR3 DNA sequence: TGTGCCAGCAGACCGGGGACAGGGTTGGGGAACACTGAAGCTTTCTCT. This codes for CASRPGTGLGNTEAFS.

Concerning this clonotype: A much larger clone is a single base away; this may be a read error. J is TRBJ2-7 and V is TRBV29-1; 9 positions agree with TRBD2. This CDR3 spans 19 amino acids. In germline, CDR1 is SQVTM, CDR2 ANQGSEA. The V and J ends lost 4 bases and 2 bases, in that order; junction bases with no gene match: 21. The CDR3 DNA is TGCAGCGTTGTATGGGATCGGAAACTTAGCGGGAGTTTGGCCTACGAGCAGTACTTC. Its translation: CSVVWDRKLSGSLAYEQYF.

J is TRBJ1-4 and V is TRBV7-2; TRBD1 might be the D (5 bases). CDR3 length: 14 residues. V lost 7 bases, J lost 5 bases, and 14 bases lay in between. CDR1 SGHTA and CDR2 FQGNSA come from the germline V gene. In DNA form, the CDR3 reads TGTGCCAGCAACCCAGCGCCAGGGAATGAAAAACTGTTTTTT. Translated, it gives CASNPAPGNEKLFF.

This clonotype was observed at least ten times. CDR3 sequence (DNA): TGTGCCAGCAGCTCACAGGGGGCAGCTGAGACGCAGTATTTT. Its translation: CASSSQGAAETQYF. The rearrangement links TRBV7-2 to TRBJ2-3; 9 bases are shared with TRBD1. CDR3 length: 14 residues. Germline loops: CDR1 SGHTA, CDR2 FQGNSA. V was pared by 4 bases and J by 9 bases, with 8 bases of the junction left unmatched.

Regarding this clonotype: This could be a read error, since a much larger clone is one nucleotide away. The J gene is TRBJ2-1, the V gene TRBV20-1; 7 bases are shared with TRBD2. Germline CDR1 is DFQATT and CDR2 is SNEGSKA (reference sequence). J lost 0 bases, V lost 5 bases, and 7 bases had no gene match. The CDR3 loop spans 15 amino acids. CDR3 sequence reads: CSAGASGFSYNEQFF. The CDR3 DNA is TGCAGTGCTGGGGCTAGCGGTTTCTCCTACAATGAGCAGTTCTTC.

This clonotype occurred many times. J is TRBJ2-7 and V is TRBV4-1; a possible D gene is TRBD1 (5 bases). This CDR3 is built from 15 residues. In germline, CDR1 is MGHRA, CDR2 YSYEKL. V lost 0 bases to trimming and J lost 3 bases, with 12 bases between them. The DNA for the CDR3 is TGCGCCAGCAGCCAAGACAGGGTGGTAAGCTACGAGCAGTACTTC. Protein: CASSQDRVVSYEQYF.

The rearrangement uses TRBV29-1 and TRBJ2-5; D gene unclear. Germline lookup yields CDR1 SQVTM and CDR2 ANQGSEA. The CDR3 totals 15 residues. V gave up 0 bases and J gave up 2 bases, with 13 bases separating them. As DNA, the CDR3 is TGCAGCGTTGAAGATACGCTAGACGCACAAGAGACCCAGTACTTC. Protein product: CSVEDTLDAQETQYF.

This clonotype was observed at least ten times. The genes are TRBV7-8 and TRBJ2-7, with unresolved D. The V end was cut by 5 bases, the J end by 3 bases, with 11 bases between. The CDR3 sequence is 13 residues long. Germline V gene sequence: CDR1 SGHVS, CDR2 FQNEAQ. CDR3 region: CASSIPPGYEQYF. The CDR3 DNA sequence: TGTGCCAGCAGCATTCCCCCGGGCTACGAGCAGTACTTC.

This clonotype was recorded a few times. Its ends do not fully match the called genes, so a read error is possible. The chain has TRBV24-1 and TRBJ2-4, with TRBD1 matching 7 bases. CDR1 is KGHDR, CDR2 SFDVKD, per germline. The CDR3 is made up of 17 amino acids. The CDR3 reads CATCDRVEGSAKNIQYF. CDR3 in DNA: TGTGCCACCTGTGACAGGGTTGAGGGCTCGGCCAAAAACATTCAGTACTTC.

This clonotype was recorded many times. The rearrangement links TRBV7-3 to TRBJ2-3; 16 bases line up with TRBD2. V was clipped by 5 bases and J by 5 bases; unmatched bases: 10. The CDR3 extends over 18 amino acids. The germline V gene has CDR1 SGHTA and CDR2 FQGTGA. DNA for the CDR3: TGTGCCAGCAGCCCCCACCCGGGACTAGCGGGGGGGCGAGATACGCAGTATTTT. Protein product: CASSPHPGLAGGRDTQYF.

The V gene is TRBV18, the J gene TRBJ1-6, with D possibly matching TRBD1 (5 bases). V lost 5 bases to trimming and J lost 2 bases, with 7 bases between them. In germline, CDR1 is KGHSH, CDR2 LQKENI. The CDR3 runs 14 residues. The CDR3 DNA reads as TGTGCCAGCTCATGGGGGACCTATAATTCACCCCTCCACTTT. It is translated as CASSWGTYNSPLHF.

J is TRBJ2-1 and V is TRBV23-1, with 7 positions matching TRBD2. TRBV23-1 is reported as an ORF; its role is uncertain. This CDR3 contains 17 residues. Trimming took 0 bases from V and 6 from J; bases not matched to a gene: 11. CDR3 sequence: CASSQSDSGRRVNEQFF. In DNA form, the CDR3 reads TGCGCCAGCAGTCAATCTGATAGCGGGCGGCGAGTCAATGAGCAGTTCTTC.

This clonotype was counted between two and nine times. The rearrangement uses TRBV5-1 and TRBJ1-2; D is ambiguous. CDR1 SGHRS and CDR2 YFSETQ come from the germline V gene. V gave up 1 base and J gave up 8 bases, with 18 bases separating them. This CDR3 has 15 amino acids. CDR3 sequence reads: CASSLKDGSELGYTF. The CDR3 DNA reads as TGCGCCAGCAGCTTGAAGGACGGCTCAGAATTGGGCTACACCTTC.

This clonotype was counted ten times or more. V and J are TRBV5-1 and TRBJ2-7; 7 bases are shared with TRBD1. This CDR3 is built from 15 residues. CDR1 and CDR2 (germline): SGHRS, YFSETQ. V lost 5 bases and J lost 0; bases outside the gene matches: 8. CDR3 loop: CASRFWTGASYEQYF. The CDR3 nucleotides are TGCGCCAGCAGGTTTTGGACAGGAGCCTCCTACGAGCAGTACTTC.

The CDR3 spells CAWSEGHYGYTF. The CDR3 DNA is TGTGCCTGGAGCGAAGGGCACTATGGCTACACCTTC. The chain carries TRBV30 and TRBJ1-2; no firm D call. Germline V gene data show CDR1 as GTSNPN and CDR2 as SVGIG (reference sequence). The ends were cut back, 3 bases at V and 3 bases at J, with 8 bases in the middle. The CDR3 is 12 residues long.

This rearrangement joins TRBV4-2 to TRBJ2-3; 9 bases align to TRBD2. The J segment lost 0 bases and the V segment lost 8 bases, leaving 9 bases of the junction unmatched. In germline, CDR1 is LGHNA, CDR2 YNFKEQ. The CDR3 runs 16 residues. In DNA, the CDR3 is TGTGCCAGCGGGGTAGCGGGGGCCCCCAGCACAGATACGCAGTATTTT. This translates into CASGVAGAPSTDTQYF.

This clonotype was observed at least ten times. The rearrangement links TRBV3-1 to TRBJ2-1; no clear D gene. Trimming left V 4 bases short and J 5 bases short, with 6 bases between. CDR1 LGHDT and CDR2 YNNKEL come from the germline V gene (reference sequence). This CDR3 region has 12 residues. CDR3 in amino acids: CASSRTHNEQFF. The CDR3 coding sequence is TGTGCCAGCAGCCGCACCCACAATGAGCAGTTCTTC.

The genes are TRBV25-1 and TRBJ2-5; possibly TRBD1 for D (6 bases). The CDR3 is 15 residues long. CDR1 is MGHDK and CDR2 is SYGVNS in the germline V gene. Trimming stripped 4 bases from V and 1 base from J, with 13 bases between. Here the CDR3 reads CASSAYRDIQETQYF. The CDR3 DNA reads as TGTGCCAGCAGTGCATACCGGGACATCCAAGAGACCCAGTACTTC.

The table lists this clonotype with many counts. The chain links TRBV28 to TRBJ2-1, with D possibly being TRBD2 (5 bases). This CDR3 comprises 12 residues. The germline CDR1 and CDR2 sequences are MDHEN and SYDVKM. With 6 bases removed from V and 13 bases from J, the gap between germline ends came to 16 bases. This CDR3 reads CASSPVSRTQFF. CDR3 bases: TGTGCCAGCAGCCCGGTAAGCCGGACTCAGTTCTTC.

This clonotype has just a few counts. The gene calls are TRBV6-2 or TRBV6-3 and TRBJ1-1; no definite D call. This CDR3 contains 12 residues. V was shortened by 8 bases and J by 1 base, with 8 bases between the two germline ends. Per the germline V gene, CDR1 is MNHEY and CDR2 is SVGEGT. Here the CDR3 reads CASAFTNTEAFF. CDR3 in DNA: TGTGCCAGCGCCTTCACGAACACTGAAGCTTTCTTT.

There are many counts of this clonotype. The chain joins TRBV20-1 to TRBJ2-7, with D possibly being TRBD2 (6 bases). The CDR3 spans 16 residues. Germline CDR1 and CDR2: DFQATT and SNEGSKA (reference sequence). Trimming shortened V by 3 bases and J by 0 bases, and 18 bases separated the two germline ends. CDR3 in DNA: TGCAGTGCTAGTTCAGTGGGGAGGACAAGCTCCTACGAGCAGTACTTC. This gives the protein CSASSVGRTSSYEQYF.

This clonotype has only a few counts. This chain joins TRBV20-1 and TRBJ2-4, with D possibly matching TRBD1 (6 bases). TRBJ2-7 matches the DNA end more closely, so the J call is doubtful. The CDR3 runs 13 residues. The germline gives CDR1 DFQATT, CDR2 SNEGSKA (reference sequence). The CDR3 sequence: CSAINRAGYEQYF. The DNA for the CDR3 is TGCAGTGCTATCAACAGGGCCGGCTACGAGCAGTACTTC.

The chain has TRBV7-9 and TRBJ1-1; TRBD1 matches 7 bases. V lost 5 bases to trimming and J lost 0 bases; unmatched junction nucleotides: 3. Germline V CDR1 and CDR2: SEHNR, FQNEAQ (reference sequence). The CDR3 consists of 14 residues. CDR3 sequence: CASSPGQMNTEAFF. CDR3 coding DNA: TGTGCCAGCAGCCCGGGACAGATGAACACTGAAGCTTTCTTT.

The chain joins TRBV7-7 to TRBJ2-3; D call uncertain. V dropped 6 bases and J dropped 0 bases, with 10 bases sitting between them. CDR1 and CDR2 from the germline V gene are SSHAT and FNYEAQ (reference sequence). The CDR3 runs to 14 residues. The CDR3 nucleotides are TGTGCCAGCAGTCCCGATACTAGCACAGATACGCAGTATTTT. Its translation is CASSPDTSTDTQYF. The full variable domain, rest sourced from reference TRBV7-7 and TRBJ2-3, is GAGVSQSPRYKVTKRGQDVTLRCDPISSHATLYWYQQALGQGPEFLTYFNYEAQPDKSGLPSDRFSAERPEGSISTLTIQRTEQRDSAMYRCASSPDTSTDTQYFGPGTRLTVL.